The 6 T cell receptor beta chains reported below all come from one sample, sequenced in a study of Graves' ophthalmopathy and Graves' hyperthyroidism. TCR beta CDR3 amplification used RNA transcripts. Second-round multiplex PCR came after a first-round RT-PCR that employed HTBI primers. TCRdb re-analysed the multiplex PCR reads in MiXCR, keeping a single row per CDR3 protein. The sample consists of approximately 700,000 distinct CDR3 sequences, about 44% of them appearing once. Sequenced material: peripheral blood. The source is an adult man with Graves' ophthalmopathy.

Worth noting for this clonotype: A much larger clone sits a single nucleotide away, making a read error possible. V and J are TRBV2 and TRBJ1-6; 9 bases are a match to TRBD1. J gave up 10 bases and V 6 bases, and 10 bases lay outside the gene matches. Germline V gene sequence: CDR1 SNHLY, CDR2 FYNNEI. The CDR3 consists of 15 residues. DNA of the CDR3: TGTGCCAGCAGACAGGGGGCTAACAGAGAGTCACCCCTCCACTTT. As protein: CASRQGANRESPLHF. Together with reference TRBV2 and TRBJ1-6, the CDR3 gives the full variable domain: EPEVTQTPSHQVTQMGQEVILRCVPISNHLYFYWYRQILGQKVEFLVSFYNNEISEKSEIFDDQFSVERPDGSNFTLKIRSTKLEDSAMYFCASRQGANRESPLHFGNGTRLTVT.

The chain employs TRBV5-1 and TRBJ2-2, with 9 bases matching TRBD1. Germline trimming cut 4 bases from V and 3 bases from J; bases unmatched to any gene: 4. The CDR3 runs 15 residues. Germline lookup yields CDR1 SGHRS and CDR2 YFSETQ. This CDR3 reads CASSRTGVYTGELFF. As DNA, the CDR3 is TGCGCCAGCAGCCGGACAGGGGTGTACACCGGGGAGCTGTTTTTT. Supplemented by reference TRBV5-1 and TRBJ2-2, the full variable domain reads KAGVTQTPRYLIKTRGQQVTLSCSPISGHRSVSWYQQTPGQGLQFLFEYFSETQRNKGNFPGRFSGRQFSNSRSEMNVSTLELGDSALYLCASSRTGVYTGELFFGEGSRLTVL.

In this sample, this clonotype turned up many times. This chain uses TRBV25-1 with TRBJ1-2, with TRBD1 as a possible D gene (6 bases). This CDR3 contains 15 residues. V shed 6 bases and J shed 10 bases, with 24 bases lying between them. Germline lookup yields CDR1 MGHDK and CDR2 SYGVNS. CDR3 coding DNA: TGTGCCAGCAGCCAAAAGGGGGGACCCGCTTTCGCCTACACCTTC. Its translation: CASSQKGGPAFAYTF.

This clonotype was recorded at least ten times. The junction departs from the called germline gene at one end, perhaps through a read error. The rearrangement uses TRBV20-1 and TRBJ2-7; tentative D call: TRBD1 (6 bases). Looked up from germline, CDR1 is DFQATT and CDR2 is SNEGSKA (reference sequence). The CDR3 length is 11 residues. CDR3 nucleotides: TGCAGTGCAGAAAATTTTGACAGGTCTAGCTTC. Its translation is CSAENFDRSSF.

This clonotype was observed a handful of times. This rearrangement joins TRBV7-6 to TRBJ2-5; TRBD1 matches at 9 bases. The CDR3 covers 16 residues. V lost 5 bases, J lost 6 bases, and 13 bases stayed unmatched. Germline V gene data show CDR1 as SGHVS and CDR2 as FNYEAQ. In DNA form, the CDR3 reads TGTGCCAGCAGCCCGGGACAGGGCCTCGGCGTCCAGACCCAGTACTTC. As protein: CASSPGQGLGVQTQYF.

This clonotype appeared many times. The chain is built from TRBV24-1 and TRBJ2-5, with 11 nucleotides matching TRBD1. Trimming at V came to 3 bases and at J to 5 bases, leaving 7 bases not matched to a gene. This CDR3 region has 16 residues. The V gene's germline CDR1 is KGHDR and CDR2 SFDVKD. The CDR3 loop reads CATSDLGQGAWETQYF. DNA for the CDR3: TGTGCCACCAGTGATCTCGGACAGGGGGCATGGGAGACCCAGTACTTC.